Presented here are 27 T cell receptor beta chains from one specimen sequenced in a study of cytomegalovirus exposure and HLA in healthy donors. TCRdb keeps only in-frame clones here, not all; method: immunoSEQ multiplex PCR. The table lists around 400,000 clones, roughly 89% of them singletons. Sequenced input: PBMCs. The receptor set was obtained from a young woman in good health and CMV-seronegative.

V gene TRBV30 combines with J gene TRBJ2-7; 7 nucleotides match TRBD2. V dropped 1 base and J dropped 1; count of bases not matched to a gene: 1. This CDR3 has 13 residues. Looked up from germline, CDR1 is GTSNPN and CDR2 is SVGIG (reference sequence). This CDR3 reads CAWSGGLSYEQYF. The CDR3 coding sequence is TGTGCCTGGAGTGGGGGACTATCCTACGAGCAGTACTTC.

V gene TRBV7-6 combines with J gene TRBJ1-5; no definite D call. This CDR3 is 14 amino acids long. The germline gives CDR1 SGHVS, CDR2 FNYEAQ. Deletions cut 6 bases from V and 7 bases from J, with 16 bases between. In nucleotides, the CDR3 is TGTGCCAGCAGTAAGAGGTTGGGTAACCAGCCCCAGCATTTT. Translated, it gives CASSKRLGNQPQHF.

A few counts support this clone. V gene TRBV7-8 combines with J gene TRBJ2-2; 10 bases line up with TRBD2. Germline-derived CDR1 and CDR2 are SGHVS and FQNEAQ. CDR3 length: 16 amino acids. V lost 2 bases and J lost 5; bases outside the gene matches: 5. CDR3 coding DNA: TGTGCCAGCAGCTTAACAGCGGGAGGGCCTACCGGGGAGCTGTTTTTT. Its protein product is CASSLTAGGPTGELFF.

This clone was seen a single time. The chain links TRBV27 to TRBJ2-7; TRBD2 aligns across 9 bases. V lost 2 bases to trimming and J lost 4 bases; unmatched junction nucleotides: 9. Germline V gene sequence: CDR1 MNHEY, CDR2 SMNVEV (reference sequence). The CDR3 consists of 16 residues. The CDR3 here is CASSLTPGTSSYEQYF. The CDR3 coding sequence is TGTGCCAGCAGTTTAACCCCCGGGACTAGCTCGTACGAGCAGTACTTC.

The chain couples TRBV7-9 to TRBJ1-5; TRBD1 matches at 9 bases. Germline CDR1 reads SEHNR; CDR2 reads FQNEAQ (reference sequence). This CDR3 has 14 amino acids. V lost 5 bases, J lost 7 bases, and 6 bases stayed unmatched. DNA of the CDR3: TGTGCCAGCAGCAAAGGACAGGGGAGGCAGCCCCAGCATTTT. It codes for CASSKGQGRQPQHF.

The CDR3 DNA sequence: TGTGCCTGGAGTAGGGACAGGGTTGGAGGTGGCTACACCTTC. Translated: CAWSRDRVGGGYTF. The rearrangement links TRBV30 to TRBJ1-2, with 9 nucleotides matching TRBD1. The junction had 8 bases not matched to a gene; V was cut back by 2 bases and J by 7 bases. CDR1 and CDR2 (germline): GTSNPN, SVGIG (reference sequence). The CDR3 runs to 14 residues.

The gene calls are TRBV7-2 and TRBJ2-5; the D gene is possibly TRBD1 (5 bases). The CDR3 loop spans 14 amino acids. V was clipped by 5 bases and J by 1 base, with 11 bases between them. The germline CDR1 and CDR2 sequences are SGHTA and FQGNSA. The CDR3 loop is CASSADSSQETQYF. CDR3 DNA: TGTGCCAGCAGCGCTGACAGTTCCCAAGAGACCCAGTACTTC.

CDR3 amino acids: CASSSHNLAGVPNEQFF. CDR3 coding DNA: TGTGCCAGCAGCTCGCACAACCTAGCGGGAGTACCCAATGAGCAGTTCTTC. The rearrangement uses TRBV11-2 and TRBJ2-1; 10 bases match TRBD2. CDR1 SGHAT and CDR2 FQNNGV come from the germline V gene. V shed 4 bases, J shed 6 bases, and the junction held 12 bases outside the gene matches. The CDR3 length is 17 residues.

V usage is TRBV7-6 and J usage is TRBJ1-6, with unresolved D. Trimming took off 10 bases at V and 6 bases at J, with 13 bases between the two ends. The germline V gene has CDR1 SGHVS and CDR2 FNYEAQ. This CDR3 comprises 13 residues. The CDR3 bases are TGTGCCACCTCGGGGTCCCCTAATTCACCCCTCCACTTT. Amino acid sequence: CATSGSPNSPLHF.

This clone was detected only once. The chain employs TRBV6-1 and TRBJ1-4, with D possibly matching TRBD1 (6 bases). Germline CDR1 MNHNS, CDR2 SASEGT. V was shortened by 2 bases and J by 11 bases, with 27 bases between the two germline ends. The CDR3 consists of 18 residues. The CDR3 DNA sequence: TGTGCCAGCAGTGAAATACGTTTGCGAACGGCAGGGGTTTTTAAACTGTTTTTT. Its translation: CASSEIRLRTAGVFKLFF.

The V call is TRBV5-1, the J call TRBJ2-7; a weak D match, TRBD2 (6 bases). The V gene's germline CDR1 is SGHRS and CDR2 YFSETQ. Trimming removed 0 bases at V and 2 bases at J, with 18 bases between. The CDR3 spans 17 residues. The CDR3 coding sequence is TGCGCCAGCAGCTTGGGTCTAGCGAGAACCTTGACCTACGAGCAGTACTTC. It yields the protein CASSLGLARTLTYEQYF.

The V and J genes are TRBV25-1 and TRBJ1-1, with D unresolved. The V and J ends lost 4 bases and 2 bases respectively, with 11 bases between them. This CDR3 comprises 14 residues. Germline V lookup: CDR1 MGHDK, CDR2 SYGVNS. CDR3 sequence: CASSGPGINTEAFF. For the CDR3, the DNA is TGTGCCAGCAGTGGACCGGGAATAAACACTGAAGCTTTCTTT.

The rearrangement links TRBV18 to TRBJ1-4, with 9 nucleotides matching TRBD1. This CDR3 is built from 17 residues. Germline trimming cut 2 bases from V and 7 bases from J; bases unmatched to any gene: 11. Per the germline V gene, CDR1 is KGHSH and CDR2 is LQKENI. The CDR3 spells CASSPYMRDRESEKLFF. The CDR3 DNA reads TGTGCCAGCTCACCATATATGCGGGACAGGGAATCTGAAAAACTGTTTTTT. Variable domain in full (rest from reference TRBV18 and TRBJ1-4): NAGVMQNPRHLVRRRGQEARLRCSPMKGHSHVYWYRQLPEEGLKFMVYLQKENIIDESGMPKERFSAEFPKEGPSILRIQQVVRGDSAAYFCASSPYMRDRESEKLFFGSGTQLSVL.

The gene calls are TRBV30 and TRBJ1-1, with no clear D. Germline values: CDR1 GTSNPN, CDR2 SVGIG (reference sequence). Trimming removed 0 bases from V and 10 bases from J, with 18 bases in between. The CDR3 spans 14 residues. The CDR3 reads CAWSVPWLAPGAFF. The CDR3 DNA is TGTGCCTGGAGTGTACCATGGCTCGCTCCTGGAGCTTTCTTT.

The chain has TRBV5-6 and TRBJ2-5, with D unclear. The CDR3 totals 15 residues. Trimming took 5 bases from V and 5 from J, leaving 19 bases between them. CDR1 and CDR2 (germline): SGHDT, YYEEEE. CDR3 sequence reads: CASSPAPVGVETQYF. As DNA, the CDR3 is TGTGCCAGCAGTCCCGCTCCGGTGGGCGTGGAGACCCAGTACTTC.

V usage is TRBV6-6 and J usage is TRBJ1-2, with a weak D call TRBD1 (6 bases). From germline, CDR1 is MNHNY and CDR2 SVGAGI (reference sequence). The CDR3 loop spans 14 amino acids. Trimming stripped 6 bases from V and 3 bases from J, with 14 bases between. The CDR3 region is CASSPPGVYYGYTF. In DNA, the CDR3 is TGTGCCAGCAGCCCACCAGGGGTATACTATGGCTACACCTTC.

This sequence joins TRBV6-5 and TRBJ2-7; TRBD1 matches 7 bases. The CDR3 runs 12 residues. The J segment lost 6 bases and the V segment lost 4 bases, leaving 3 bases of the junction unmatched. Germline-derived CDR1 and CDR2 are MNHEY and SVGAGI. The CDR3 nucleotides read TGTGCCAGCAGTTCCACAGGGGCCGAGCAGTACTTC. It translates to CASSSTGAEQYF.

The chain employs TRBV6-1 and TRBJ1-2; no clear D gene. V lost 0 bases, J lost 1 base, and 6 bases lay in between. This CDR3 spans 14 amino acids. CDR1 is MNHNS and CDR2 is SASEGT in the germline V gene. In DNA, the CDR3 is TGTGCCAGCAGTGAAGCTCTCGGTAACTATGGCTACACCTTC. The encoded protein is CASSEALGNYGYTF.

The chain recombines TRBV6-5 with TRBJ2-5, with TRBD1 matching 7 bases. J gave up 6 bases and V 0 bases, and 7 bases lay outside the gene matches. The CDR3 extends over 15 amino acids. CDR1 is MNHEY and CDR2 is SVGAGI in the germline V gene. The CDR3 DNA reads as TGTGCCAGCAGTTACTCGAGGCAGGGGGAAAAGACCCAGTACTTC. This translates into CASSYSRQGEKTQYF.

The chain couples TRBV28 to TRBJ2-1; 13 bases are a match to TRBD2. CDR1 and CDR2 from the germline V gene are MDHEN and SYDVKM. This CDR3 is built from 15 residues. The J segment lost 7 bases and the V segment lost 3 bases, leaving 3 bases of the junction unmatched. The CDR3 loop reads CASSFGLAGENEQFF. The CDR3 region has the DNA TGTGCCAGCAGTTTCGGACTAGCGGGAGAGAATGAGCAGTTCTTC.

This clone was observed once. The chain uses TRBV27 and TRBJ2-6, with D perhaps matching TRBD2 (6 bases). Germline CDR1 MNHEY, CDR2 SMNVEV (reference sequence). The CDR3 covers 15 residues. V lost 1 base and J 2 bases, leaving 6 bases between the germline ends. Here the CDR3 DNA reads TGTGCCAGCAGTTTATGGGGGGCTGGGGCCAACGTCCTGACTTTC. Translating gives CASSLWGAGANVLTF.

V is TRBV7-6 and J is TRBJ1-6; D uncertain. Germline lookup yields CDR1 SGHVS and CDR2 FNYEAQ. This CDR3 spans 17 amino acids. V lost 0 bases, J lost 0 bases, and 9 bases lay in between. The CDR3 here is CASSLAVGGSYNSPLHF. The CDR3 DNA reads TGTGCCAGCAGCTTAGCGGTTGGAGGCTCCTATAATTCACCCCTCCACTTT.

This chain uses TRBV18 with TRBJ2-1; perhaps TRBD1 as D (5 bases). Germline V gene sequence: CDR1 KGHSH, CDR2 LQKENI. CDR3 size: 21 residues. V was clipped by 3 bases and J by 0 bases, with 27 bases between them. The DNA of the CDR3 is TGTGCCAGCTCACCGCTTCTACAGGTTTCCAAGAGAAGGAGCTCCTACAATGAGCAGTTCTTC. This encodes CASSPLLQVSKRRSSYNEQFF.

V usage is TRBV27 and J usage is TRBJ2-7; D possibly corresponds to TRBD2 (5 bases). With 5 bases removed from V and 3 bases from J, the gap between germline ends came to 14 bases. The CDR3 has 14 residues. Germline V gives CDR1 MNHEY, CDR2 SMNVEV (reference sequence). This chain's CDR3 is CASSPDGNFYEQYF. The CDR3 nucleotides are TGTGCCAGCAGTCCAGACGGGAACTTCTACGAGCAGTACTTC.

The CDR3 is CASILRVREEAFF. CDR3 in DNA: TGTGCCAGCATCCTACGGGTCAGGGAAGAAGCTTTCTTT. V gene TRBV7-2 combines with J gene TRBJ1-1; TRBD1 is a possible D gene (5 bases). CDR1 and CDR2 from the germline V gene are SGHTA and FQGNSA. Between the trimmed V and J ends, which lost 7 bases and 8 bases, there was a span of 17 bases. The CDR3 is 13 amino acids.

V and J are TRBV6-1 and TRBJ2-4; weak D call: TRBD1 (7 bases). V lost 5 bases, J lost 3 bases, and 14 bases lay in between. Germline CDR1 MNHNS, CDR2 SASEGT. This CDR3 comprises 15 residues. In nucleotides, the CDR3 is TGTGCCAGCAGTACCGGGGGACAGTACAAAAACATTCAGTACTTC. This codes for CASSTGGQYKNIQYF.

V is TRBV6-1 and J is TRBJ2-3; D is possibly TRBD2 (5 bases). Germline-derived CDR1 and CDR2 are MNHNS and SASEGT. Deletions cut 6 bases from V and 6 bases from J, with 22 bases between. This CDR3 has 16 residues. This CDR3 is CASRERGGAPTDTQYF. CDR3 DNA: TGTGCCAGCAGGGAACGGGGTGGCGCCCCAACGGATACGCAGTATTTT.